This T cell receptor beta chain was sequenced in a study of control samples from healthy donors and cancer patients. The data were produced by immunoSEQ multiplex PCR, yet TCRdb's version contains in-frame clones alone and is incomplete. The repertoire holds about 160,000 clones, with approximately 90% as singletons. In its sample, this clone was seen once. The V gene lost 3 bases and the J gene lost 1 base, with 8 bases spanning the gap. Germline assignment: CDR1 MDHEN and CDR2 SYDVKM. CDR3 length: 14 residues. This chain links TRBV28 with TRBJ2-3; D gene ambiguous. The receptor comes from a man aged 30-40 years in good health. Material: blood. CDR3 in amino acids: CASSFLSGTDTQYF. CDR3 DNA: TGTGCCAGCAGTTTTCTTTCAGGCACAGATACGCAGTATTTT.